Shown below are 8 T cell receptor beta chains from a single sample sequenced in a study of graft-versus-host responses after intestinal transplantation. Their antigens remain unidentified. Using immunoSEQ multiplex PCR, the repertoire was profiled, and TCRdb retains in-frame clones only, with some absent. The repertoire has 100,000 to 120,000 clones, 90% to 95% of them found once; the top ten carry roughly 0.5%. The sample in question was unstimulated CD8+ T cells sorted from spleen or lymph node cells, obtained before intestinal transplant. These receptor sequences come from a human donor who received an intestinal transplant.

This clone has only one observation. The rearrangement joins TRBV30 to TRBJ2-1, with D uncertain. The CDR3 extends over 16 amino acids. V shed 0 bases and J shed 0 bases, with 12 bases lying between them. Looked up from germline, CDR1 is GTSNPN and CDR2 is SVGIG (reference sequence). DNA of the CDR3: TGTGCCTGGAGTGTATACGAACTCAACTCCTACAATGAGCAGTTCTTC. The encoded protein is CAWSVYELNSYNEQFF.

As concerns this clone: This same CDR3 is encoded by further DNA sequences in the sample. CDR3 nucleotide sequence: TGTGCCAGCAGTTTTAGAAACACCGGGGAGCTGTTTTTT. Its translation is CASSFRNTGELFF. The chain recombines TRBV28 with TRBJ2-2; D is undetermined. The CDR3 is made up of 13 amino acids. Looked up from germline, CDR1 is MDHEN and CDR2 is SYDVKM. Trimming took 3 bases from V and 2 from J, leaving 4 bases between them.

The rearrangement joins TRBV7-9 to TRBJ2-3; D gene unclear. CDR1 and CDR2 from the germline V gene are SEHNR and FQNEAQ (reference sequence). This CDR3 contains 12 residues. Trimming stripped 4 bases from V and 0 bases from J, with 2 bases between. The CDR3 reads CASSYSTDTQYF. The CDR3 DNA follows: TGTGCCAGCAGCTACAGCACAGATACGCAGTATTTT.

The chain combines TRBV27 with TRBJ1-1, with D unclear. Germline-derived CDR1 and CDR2 are MNHEY and SMNVEV (reference sequence). V lost 4 bases to trimming and J lost 3 bases, with 9 bases between them. The CDR3 is 13 residues long. CDR3 amino acids: CASSSAGHTEAFF. CDR3 coding DNA: TGTGCCAGCAGTTCGGCAGGCCACACTGAAGCTTTCTTT.

This rearrangement joins TRBV7-6 to TRBJ2-2; D is unclear. The V gene's germline CDR1 is SGHVS and CDR2 FNYEAQ. The CDR3 runs 14 residues. V shed 3 bases and J shed 3 bases, with 8 bases lying between them. DNA for the CDR3: TGTGCCAGCAGCTTGGCAGAATACACCGGGGAGCTGTTTTTT. It encodes CASSLAEYTGELFF.

The genes are TRBV7-9 and TRBJ2-1, with D unresolved. CDR1 and CDR2 (germline): SEHNR, FQNEAQ (reference sequence). The CDR3 spans 15 residues. The V end was cut by 0 bases, the J end by 0 bases, with 6 bases between. The CDR3 here is CASSLASSSYNEQFF. DNA for the CDR3: TGTGCCAGCAGCTTAGCGTCCAGCTCCTACAATGAGCAGTTCTTC.

This chain links TRBV6-1 with TRBJ1-3; the D gene is possibly TRBD1 (6 bases). Trimming removed 6 bases at V and 4 bases at J, with 16 bases between. Per germline, CDR1 MNHNS and CDR2 SASEGT. This CDR3 spans 15 amino acids. The CDR3 here is CASSRRQVAGNTIYF. The CDR3 DNA reads as TGTGCCAGCAGCCGACGACAGGTAGCGGGAAACACCATATATTTT.

This clone was seen once. CDR3 protein: CASSFFARGPTGELFF. For the CDR3, the DNA is TGTGCCAGCAGTTTTTTTGCGCGGGGGCCAACCGGGGAGCTGTTTTTT. The genes are TRBV28 and TRBJ2-2; maybe TRBD2 (7 bases). The CDR3 sequence is 16 residues long. V was pared by 3 bases and J by 5 bases, with 16 bases between. The germline V gene encodes CDR1 MDHEN and CDR2 SYDVKM. The full variable domain, its missing parts supplied by reference TRBV28 and TRBJ2-2, is DVKVTQSSRYLVKRTGEKVFLECVQDMDHENMFWYRQDPGLGLRLIYFSYDVKMKEKGDIPEGYSVSREKKERFSLILESASTNQTSMYLCASSFFARGPTGELFFGEGSRLTVL.